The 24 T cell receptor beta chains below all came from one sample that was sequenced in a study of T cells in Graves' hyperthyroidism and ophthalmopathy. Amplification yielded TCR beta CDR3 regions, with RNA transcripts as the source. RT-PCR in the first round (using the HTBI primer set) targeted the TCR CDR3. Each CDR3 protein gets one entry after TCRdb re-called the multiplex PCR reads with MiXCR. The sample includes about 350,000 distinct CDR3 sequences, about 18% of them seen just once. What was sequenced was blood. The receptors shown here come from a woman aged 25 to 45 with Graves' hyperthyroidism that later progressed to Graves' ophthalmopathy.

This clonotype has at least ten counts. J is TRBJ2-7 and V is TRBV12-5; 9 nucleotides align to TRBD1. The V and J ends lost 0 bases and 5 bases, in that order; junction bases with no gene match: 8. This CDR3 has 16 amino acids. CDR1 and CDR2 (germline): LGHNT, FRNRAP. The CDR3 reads CASGLVLRDRVHEQYF. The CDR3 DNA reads TGTGCTAGTGGTTTGGTACTTCGGGACAGGGTCCACGAGCAGTACTTC.

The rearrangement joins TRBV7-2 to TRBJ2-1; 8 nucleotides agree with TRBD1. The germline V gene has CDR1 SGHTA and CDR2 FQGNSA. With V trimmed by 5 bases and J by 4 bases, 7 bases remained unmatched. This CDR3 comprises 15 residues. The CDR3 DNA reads TGTGCCAGCAGCCCAGACAGGGGATTATACAATGAGCAGTTCTTC. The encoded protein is CASSPDRGLYNEQFF.

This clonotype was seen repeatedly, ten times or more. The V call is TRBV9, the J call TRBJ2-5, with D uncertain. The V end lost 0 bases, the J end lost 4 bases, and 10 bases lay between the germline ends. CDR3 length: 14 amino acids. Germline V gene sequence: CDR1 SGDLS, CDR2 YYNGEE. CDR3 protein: CASSVDVAVETQYF. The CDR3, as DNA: TGTGCCAGCAGCGTAGACGTAGCAGTAGAGACCCAGTACTTC.

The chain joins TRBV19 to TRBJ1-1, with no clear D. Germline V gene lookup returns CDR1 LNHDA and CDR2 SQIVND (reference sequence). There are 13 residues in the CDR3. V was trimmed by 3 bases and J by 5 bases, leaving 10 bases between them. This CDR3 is CASSIDTGTEAFF. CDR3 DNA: TGTGCCAGTAGTATTGATACTGGGACTGAAGCTTTCTTT.

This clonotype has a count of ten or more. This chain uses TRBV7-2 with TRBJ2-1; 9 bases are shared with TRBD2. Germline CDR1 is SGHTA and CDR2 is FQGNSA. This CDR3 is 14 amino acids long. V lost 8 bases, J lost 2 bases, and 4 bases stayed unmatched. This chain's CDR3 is CASGPSGAYNEQFF. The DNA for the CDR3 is TGTGCCAGCGGCCCTAGCGGGGCCTACAATGAGCAGTTCTTC.

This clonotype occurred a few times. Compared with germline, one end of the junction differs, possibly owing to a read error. In nucleotides, the CDR3 is TGCAGTGCTGGAGACAGGGGTCTCTACAATGAGCAGTTCTTC. It yields the protein CSAGDRGLYNEQFF. The chain links TRBV20-1 to TRBJ2-1, with TRBD1 matching 8 bases. Germline values: CDR1 DFQATT, CDR2 SNEGSKA (reference sequence). CDR3 length equals 14 residues.

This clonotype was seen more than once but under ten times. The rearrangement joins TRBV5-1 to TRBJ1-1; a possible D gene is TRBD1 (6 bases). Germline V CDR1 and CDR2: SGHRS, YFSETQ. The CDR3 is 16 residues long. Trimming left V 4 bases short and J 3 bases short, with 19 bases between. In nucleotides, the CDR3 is TGCGCCAGCAGCCTGTTTACAGGGACCCCGGACACTGAAGCTTTCTTT. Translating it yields CASSLFTGTPDTEAFF.

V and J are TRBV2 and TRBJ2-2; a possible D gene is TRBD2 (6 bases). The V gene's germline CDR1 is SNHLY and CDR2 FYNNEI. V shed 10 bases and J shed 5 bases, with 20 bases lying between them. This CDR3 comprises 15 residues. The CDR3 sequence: CATTGLAGKTGELFF. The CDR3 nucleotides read TGTGCCACCACAGGTCTCGCGGGAAAAACCGGGGAGCTGTTTTTT.

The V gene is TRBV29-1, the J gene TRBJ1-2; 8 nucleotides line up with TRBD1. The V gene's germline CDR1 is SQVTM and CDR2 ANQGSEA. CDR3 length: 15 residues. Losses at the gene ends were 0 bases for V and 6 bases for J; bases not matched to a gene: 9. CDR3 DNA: TGCAGCGTTGAAGAACTTCTCCTGACAGGGGATGGCTACACCTTC. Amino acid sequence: CSVEELLLTGDGYTF.

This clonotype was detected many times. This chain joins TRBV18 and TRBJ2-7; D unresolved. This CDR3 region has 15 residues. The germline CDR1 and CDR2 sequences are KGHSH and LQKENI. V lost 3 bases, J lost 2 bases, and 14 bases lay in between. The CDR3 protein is CASSPGIRRTYEQYF. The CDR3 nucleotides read TGTGCCAGCTCACCGGGTATTCGGAGAACCTACGAGCAGTACTTC.

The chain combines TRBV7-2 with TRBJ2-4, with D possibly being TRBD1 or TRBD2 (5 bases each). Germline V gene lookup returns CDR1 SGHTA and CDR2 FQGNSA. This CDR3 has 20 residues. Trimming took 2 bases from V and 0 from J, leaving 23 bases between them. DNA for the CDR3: TGTGCCAGCAGCTTACTATCAGGGCCACAATATGAGGGAGCCAAAAACATTCAGTACTTC. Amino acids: CASSLLSGPQYEGAKNIQYF.

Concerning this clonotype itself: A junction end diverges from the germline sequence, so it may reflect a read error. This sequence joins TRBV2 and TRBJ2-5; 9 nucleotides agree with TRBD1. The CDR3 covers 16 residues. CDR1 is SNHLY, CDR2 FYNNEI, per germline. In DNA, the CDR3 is TGTGCCAGTAGTGTTCTCCGGACAGGGGCTTCAGAGACCCAGTACTTC. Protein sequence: CASSVLRTGASETQYF.

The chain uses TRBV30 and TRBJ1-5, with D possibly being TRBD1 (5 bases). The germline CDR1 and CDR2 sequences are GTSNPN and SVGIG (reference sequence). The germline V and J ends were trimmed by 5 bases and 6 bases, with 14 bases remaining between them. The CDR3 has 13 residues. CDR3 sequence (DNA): TGTGCCTGGGGGATAGGGGCTGGTCAGCCCCAGCATTTT. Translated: CAWGIGAGQPQHF.

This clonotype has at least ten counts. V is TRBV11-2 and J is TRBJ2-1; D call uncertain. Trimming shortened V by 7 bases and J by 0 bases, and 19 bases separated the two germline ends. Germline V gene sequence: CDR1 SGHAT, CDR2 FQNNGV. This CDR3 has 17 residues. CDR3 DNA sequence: TGTGCCAGCACCTCCCCCCCCTTAGAGAGCTCCTACAATGAGCAGTTCTTC. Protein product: CASTSPPLESSYNEQFF.

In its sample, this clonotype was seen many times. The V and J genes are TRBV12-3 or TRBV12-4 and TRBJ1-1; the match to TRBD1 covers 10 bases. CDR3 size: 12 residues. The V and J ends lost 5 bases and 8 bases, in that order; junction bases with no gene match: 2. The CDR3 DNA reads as TGTGCCAGCAGTGACAGGGGGCAAGAAGCTTTCTTT. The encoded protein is CASSDRGQEAFF.

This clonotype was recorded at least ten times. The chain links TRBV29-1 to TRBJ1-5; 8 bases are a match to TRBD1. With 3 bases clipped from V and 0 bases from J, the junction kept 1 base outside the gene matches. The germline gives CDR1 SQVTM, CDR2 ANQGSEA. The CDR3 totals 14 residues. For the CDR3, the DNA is TGCAGCGTTGAGGACAGGGATAGCAATCAGCCCCAGCATTTT. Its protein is CSVEDRDSNQPQHF.

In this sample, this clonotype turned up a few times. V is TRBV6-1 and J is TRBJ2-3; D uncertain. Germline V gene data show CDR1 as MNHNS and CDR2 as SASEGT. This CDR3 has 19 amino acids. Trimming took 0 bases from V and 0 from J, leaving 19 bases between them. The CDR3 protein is CASSEATDPGPVSTDTQYF. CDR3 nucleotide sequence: TGTGCCAGCAGTGAAGCCACCGACCCGGGCCCCGTTAGCACAGATACGCAGTATTTT.

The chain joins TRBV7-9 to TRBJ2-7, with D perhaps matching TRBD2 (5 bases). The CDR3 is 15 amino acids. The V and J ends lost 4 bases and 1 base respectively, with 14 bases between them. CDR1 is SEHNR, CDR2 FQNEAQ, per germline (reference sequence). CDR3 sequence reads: CASSSEGSPSYEQYF. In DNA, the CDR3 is TGTGCCAGCAGCTCCGAGGGCAGCCCTTCCTACGAGCAGTACTTC.

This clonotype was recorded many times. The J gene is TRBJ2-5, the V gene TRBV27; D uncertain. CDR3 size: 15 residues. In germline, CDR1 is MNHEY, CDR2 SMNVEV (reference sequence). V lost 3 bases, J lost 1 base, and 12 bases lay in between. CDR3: CASSFLSPPQETQYF. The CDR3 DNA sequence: TGTGCCAGCAGTTTTCTGTCCCCGCCCCAAGAGACCCAGTACTTC.

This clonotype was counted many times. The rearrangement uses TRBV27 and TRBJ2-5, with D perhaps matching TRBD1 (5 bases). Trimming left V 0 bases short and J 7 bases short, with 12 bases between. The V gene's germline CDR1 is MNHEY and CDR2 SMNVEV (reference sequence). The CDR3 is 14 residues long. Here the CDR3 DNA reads TGTGCCAGCAGTTTATCTAGGGGTATTGGGACCCAGTACTTC. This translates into CASSLSRGIGTQYF.

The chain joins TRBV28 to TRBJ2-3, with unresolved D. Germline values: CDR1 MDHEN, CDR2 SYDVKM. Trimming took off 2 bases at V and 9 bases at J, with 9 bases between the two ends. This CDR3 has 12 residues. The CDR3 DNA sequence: TGTGCCAGCAGTTTACAAGTTAAAACGCAGTATTTT. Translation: CASSLQVKTQYF.

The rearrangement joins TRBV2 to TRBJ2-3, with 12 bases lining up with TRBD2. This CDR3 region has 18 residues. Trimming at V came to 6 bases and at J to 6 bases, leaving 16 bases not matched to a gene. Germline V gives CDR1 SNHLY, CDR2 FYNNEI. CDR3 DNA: TGTGCCAGCAGCATTCTTGGACTAGCGGGGAGGACTCCGGATACGCAGTATTTT. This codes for CASSILGLAGRTPDTQYF.

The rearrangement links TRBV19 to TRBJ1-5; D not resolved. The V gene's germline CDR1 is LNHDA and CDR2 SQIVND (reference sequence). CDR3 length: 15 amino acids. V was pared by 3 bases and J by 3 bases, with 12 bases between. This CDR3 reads CASSILSPTNQPQHF. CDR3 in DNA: TGTGCCAGTAGTATCTTGAGCCCCACCAATCAGCCCCAGCATTTT. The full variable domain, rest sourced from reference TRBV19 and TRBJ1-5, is DGGITQSPKYLFRKEGQNVTLSCEQNLNHDAMYWYRQDPGQGLRLIYYSQIVNDFQKGDIAEGYSVSREKKESFPLTVTSAQKNPTAFYLCASSILSPTNQPQHFGDGTRLSIL.

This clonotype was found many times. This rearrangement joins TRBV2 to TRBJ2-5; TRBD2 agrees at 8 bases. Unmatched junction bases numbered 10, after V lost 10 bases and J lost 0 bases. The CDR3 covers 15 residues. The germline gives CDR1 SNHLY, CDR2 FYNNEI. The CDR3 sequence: CATKTSGKNQETQYF. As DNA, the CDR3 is TGTGCCACAAAAACTAGCGGAAAAAACCAAGAGACCCAGTACTTC.